Sequencing of this T cell receptor (beta chain) was carried out in a study of lymphopenia after photon versus proton radiotherapy. Study conclusions and caveats: Authors raise, but do not show, better survival with proton therapy. After lymphocyte nadir, photon-treated repertoires showed oligoclonal expansion, especially CD8+ Temra.

The CDR3 has 14 amino acids. CDR1 is SEHNR, CDR2 FQNEAQ, per germline (reference sequence). V lost 1 base and J lost 10; bases outside the gene matches: 6. The method was immunoSEQ multiplex PCR; TCRdb's version includes in-frame clones alone and lacks a portion of them. The table includes about 160,000 clones, about 88% detected once. This clone was recorded only once. Its antigen is undetermined. The sample in question was peripheral blood, obtained from a patient treated with photon-based radiotherapy. V is TRBV7-9 and J is TRBJ2-1, with 8 bases that match TRBD2. This TCR was sampled from a man aged 45-65 years with gastric cancer. The CDR3 nucleotides are TGTGCCAGCAGCTTAGAGTGGGAGCGGGAGGAGCAGTTCTTC. Amino acids: CASSLEWEREEQFF.